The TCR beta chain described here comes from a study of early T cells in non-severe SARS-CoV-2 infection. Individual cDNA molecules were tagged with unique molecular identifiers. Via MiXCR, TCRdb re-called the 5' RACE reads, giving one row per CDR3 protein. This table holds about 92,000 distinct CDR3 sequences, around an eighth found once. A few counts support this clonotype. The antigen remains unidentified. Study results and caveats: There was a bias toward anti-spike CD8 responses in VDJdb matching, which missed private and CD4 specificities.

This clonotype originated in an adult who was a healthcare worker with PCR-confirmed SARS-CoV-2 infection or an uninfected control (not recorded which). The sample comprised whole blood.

Here the CDR3 reads CASSPMGRVEQFF. CDR3 coding DNA: TGTGCCAGCAGCCCGATGGGACGGGTGGAGCAGTTCTTC. V is TRBV7-9 and J is TRBJ2-1; D may match TRBD1 or TRBD2 (5 bases each). This CDR3 comprises 13 residues. Trimming pared 5 bases from V and 10 bases from J, leaving 15 bases between. The germline V gene encodes CDR1 SEHNR and CDR2 FQNEAQ (reference sequence). Full variable domain (outside the CDR3, taken from reference TRBV7-9 and TRBJ2-1): DTGVSQNPRHKITKRGQNVTFRCDPISEHNRLYWYRQTLGQGPEFLTYFQNEAQLEKSRLLSDRFSAERPKGSFSTLEIQRTEQGDSAMYLCASSPMGRVEQFFGPGTRLTVL.